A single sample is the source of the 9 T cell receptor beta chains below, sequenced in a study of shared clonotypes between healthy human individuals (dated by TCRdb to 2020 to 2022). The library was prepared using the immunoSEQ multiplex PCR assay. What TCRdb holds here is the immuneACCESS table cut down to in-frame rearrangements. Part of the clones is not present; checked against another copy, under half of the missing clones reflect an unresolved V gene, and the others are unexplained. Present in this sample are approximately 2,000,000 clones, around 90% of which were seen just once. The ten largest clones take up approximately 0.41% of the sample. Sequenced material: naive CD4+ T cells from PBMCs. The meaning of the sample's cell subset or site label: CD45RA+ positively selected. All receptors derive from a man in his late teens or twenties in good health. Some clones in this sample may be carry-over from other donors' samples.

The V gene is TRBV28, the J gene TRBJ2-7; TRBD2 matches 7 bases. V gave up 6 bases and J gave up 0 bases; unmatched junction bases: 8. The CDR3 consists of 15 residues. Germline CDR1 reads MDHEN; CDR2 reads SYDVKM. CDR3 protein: CASRGSGSLSYEQYF. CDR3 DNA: TGTGCCAGCAGGGGTAGCGGGTCTCTCTCCTACGAGCAGTACTTC.

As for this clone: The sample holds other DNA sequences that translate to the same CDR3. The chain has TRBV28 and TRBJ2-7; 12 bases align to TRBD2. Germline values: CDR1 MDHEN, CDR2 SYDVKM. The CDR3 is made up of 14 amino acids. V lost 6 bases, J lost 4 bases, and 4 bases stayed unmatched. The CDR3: CASSLTSGSYEQYF. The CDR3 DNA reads TGTGCCAGCAGCCTGACTAGCGGGAGTTACGAGCAGTACTTC.

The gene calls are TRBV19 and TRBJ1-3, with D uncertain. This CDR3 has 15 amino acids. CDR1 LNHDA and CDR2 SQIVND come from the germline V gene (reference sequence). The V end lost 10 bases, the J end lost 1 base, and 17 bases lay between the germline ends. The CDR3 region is CATTPAYTSGNTIYF. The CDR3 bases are TGTGCCACGACACCGGCCTACACATCTGGAAACACCATATATTTT.

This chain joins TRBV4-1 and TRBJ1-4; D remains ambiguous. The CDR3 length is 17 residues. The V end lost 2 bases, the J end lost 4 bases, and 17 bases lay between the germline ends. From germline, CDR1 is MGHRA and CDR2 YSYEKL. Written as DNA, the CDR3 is TGCGCCAGCAGCCAACCGTTAACGGGTTTCAATAATGAAAAACTGTTTTTT. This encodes CASSQPLTGFNNEKLFF.

The DNA for the CDR3 is TGTGCCAGCAGCTTAGCCGGGACAGGGGGCGTCTATGAGCAGTTCTTC. Translated: CASSLAGTGGVYEQFF. The chain links TRBV7-8 to TRBJ2-1; 12 nucleotides line up with TRBD1. Germline CDR1 and CDR2: SGHVS and FQNEAQ. CDR3 length: 16 amino acids. J was trimmed by 8 bases and V by 0 bases; bases with no gene match: 5.

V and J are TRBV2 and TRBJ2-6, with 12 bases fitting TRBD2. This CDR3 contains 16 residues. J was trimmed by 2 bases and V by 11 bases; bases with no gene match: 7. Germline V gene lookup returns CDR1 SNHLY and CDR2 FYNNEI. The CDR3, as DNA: TGTGCCCTGAGGGGACTAGCGGGTGCTGGGGCCAACGTCCTGACTTTC. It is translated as CALRGLAGAGANVLTF. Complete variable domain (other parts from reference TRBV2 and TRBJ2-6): EPEVTQTPSHQVTQMGQEVILRCVPISNHLYFYWYRQILGQKVEFLVSFYNNEISEKSEIFDDQFSVERPDGSNFTLKIRSTKLEDSAMYFCALRGLAGAGANVLTFGAGSRLTVL.

CDR3 sequence: CASLTSGEETQYF. CDR3 sequence (DNA): TGTGCCTCCTTGACTAGCGGGGAAGAGACCCAGTACTTC. The chain recombines TRBV28 with TRBJ2-5; 11 bases align to TRBD2. V lost 11 bases, J lost 3 bases, and 5 bases stayed unmatched. Germline values: CDR1 MDHEN, CDR2 SYDVKM. The CDR3 runs to 13 residues.

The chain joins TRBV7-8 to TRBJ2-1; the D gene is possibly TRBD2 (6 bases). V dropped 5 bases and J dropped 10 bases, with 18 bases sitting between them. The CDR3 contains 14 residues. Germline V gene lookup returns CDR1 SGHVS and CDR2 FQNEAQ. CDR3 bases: TGTGCCAGCAGCATGCGGGGCGGGACTTGGGAGCAGTTCTTC. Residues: CASSMRGGTWEQFF.

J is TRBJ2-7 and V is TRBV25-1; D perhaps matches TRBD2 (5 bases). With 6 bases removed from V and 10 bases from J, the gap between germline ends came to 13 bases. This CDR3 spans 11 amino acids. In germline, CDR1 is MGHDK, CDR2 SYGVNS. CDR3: CASRETRRQYF. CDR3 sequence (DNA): TGTGCCAGCAGGGAAACTAGACGACAGTACTTC.